Here is one T cell receptor beta chain with its context. Its antigen is unidentified. Only in-frame clones appear in the TCRdb table, and some are missing; sequencing was by immunoSEQ multiplex PCR. The table records under 50,000 clones, roughly 79% of them present only once. The sample is drawn from a study of vaccination effects on CD4 cells after COVID-19. Study-wide points: A shortage of convalescent patients and an absence of early post-infection timepoints characterized the study.

Ahead of sequencing, the ViraFEST assay grew antigen-specific CD4+ T cells using viral peptide pools. The culture ran for 10 days, and then CD4+ T cells were isolated. Two-dose vaccination with either BNT162b2 or mRNA-1273 was given to the participants. The study found no prior SARS-CoV-2 infection in the vaccine recipients, who tested negative for nucleocapsid antibodies. Wells each received 1.8 million or so PBMC, cultured with 10 IU/ml IL-2 and about 9.4 ug/ml peptides. At days 3 and 7, half of the medium was exchanged for IL-2 medium. The V gene lost 0 bases and the J gene lost 0 bases, with 7 bases spanning the gap. Per the germline V gene, CDR1 is SGHRS and CDR2 is YFSETQ. This CDR3 region has 15 residues.

The TCR sequence derives from a human donor who received a COVID-19 vaccine. Some clones in this sample may be carry-over from other donors' samples. This chain links TRBV5-1 with TRBJ2-1; D remains ambiguous. The specimen was CD4+ T cells from PBMCs cultured with HCoV-NL63 spike peptides, collected after COVID-19 vaccination. The CDR3 here is CASSLVGISYNEQFF. CDR3 nucleotides: TGCGCCAGCAGCTTGGTGGGAATCTCCTACAATGAGCAGTTCTTC. The full variable domain, rest sourced from reference TRBV5-1 and TRBJ2-1, is KAGVTQTPRYLIKTRGQQVTLSCSPISGHRSVSWYQQTPGQGLQFLFEYFSETQRNKGNFPGRFSGRQFSNSRSEMNVSTLELGDSALYLCASSLVGISYNEQFFGPGTRLTVL.